This T cell receptor beta chain was captured in a study of cytomegalovirus exposure and HLA in healthy donors. General study findings and limits: Immune exposure was documented only through CMV serostatus. A reported reduction in N-insertions relative to the roughly 640-donor mean was seen in an Asian-associated ancestry cluster in a later analysis.

PCR amplification relied on 60 Vbeta primers (plus 13 Jbeta primers). Original processing methods: An analysis performed later counted 73 million or so unique TCR beta chains (roughly 10 million of them shared). Measured with immunoSEQ multiplex PCR; TCRdb has only the in-frame clones, and not every one. V and J calls and clone size are those listed in that table; D and trimming were worked out from the DNA. Among 200,000 or so clones listed, roughly 80% were seen once. In this sample, this clone turned up a few times. Its specificity is unknown. Sequenced: PBMCs. This TCR was recovered from a boy younger than 18 in good health and CMV-seronegative.

The CDR3 DNA reads as TGTGCCAGCAGCCGAGACAGAAATCAGCCCCAGCATTTT. Encoded protein: CASSRDRNQPQHF. The chain has TRBV6-5 and TRBJ1-5, with D perhaps TRBD1 (5 bases). The CDR3 is 13 amino acids. V lost 6 bases to trimming and J lost 4 bases, with 10 bases between them. Germline V gene lookup returns CDR1 MNHEY and CDR2 SVGAGI.